The present T cell receptor beta chain was sequenced within a study of cytomegalovirus exposure and HLA in healthy donors. The CDR3 spans 15 residues. Trimming removed 1 base at V and 5 bases at J, with 17 bases between. Germline V gene lookup returns CDR1 SQVTM and CDR2 ANQGSEA. Amplification used 60 Vbeta primers and 13 Jbeta primers. Assay: immunoSEQ multiplex PCR; the TCRdb copy retains only in-frame clones and omits some. The table shows around 150,000 clones, with approximately 61% occurring only once. The rearrangement joins TRBV29-1 to TRBJ1-2; TRBD1 might be the D (6 bases). This clonotype was obtained from a human donor in good health. Specimen: PBMCs. CDR3 DNA: TGCAGCGTTGAAGGGAGGGGGGGCGACCAATATGGCTACACCTTC. It yields the protein CSVEGRGGDQYGYTF.